The 13 T cell receptor beta chains below were found in one sample sequenced in a study of CD8+CD57+ T cells in acquired aplastic anemia. Genomic DNA templated the TCR beta VDJ and CDR3 profiling. MiXCR was run by TCRdb on the reads, yielding one entry per CDR3 protein. The sample lists some 240,000 distinct CDR3 sequences; roughly 35% were seen once. The sequenced sample consisted of sorted CD4+, CD8+, or CD8+CD57+ T cells (not recorded which) from PBMCs. These receptors all stem from a human donor in good health, serving as a control.

In this sample, this clonotype turned up many times. This rearrangement joins TRBV2 to TRBJ2-7; D is ambiguous. The CDR3 sequence is 14 residues long. The germline CDR1 and CDR2 sequences are SNHLY and FYNNEI. Trimming removed 7 bases at V and 4 bases at J, with 17 bases between. DNA of the CDR3: TGTGCCAGCACCCAGACGGAATCATCGTACGAGCAGTACTTC. Translating gives CASTQTESSYEQYF. Complete variable domain (other parts from reference TRBV2 and TRBJ2-7): EPEVTQTPSHQVTQMGQEVILRCVPISNHLYFYWYRQILGQKVEFLVSFYNNEISEKSEIFDDQFSVERPDGSNFTLKIRSTKLEDSAMYFCASTQTESSYEQYFGPGTRLTVT.

This clonotype has only a few counts. V is TRBV6-5 and J is TRBJ1-1, with D hard to call. The V gene lost 3 bases and the J gene lost 1 base, with 6 bases spanning the gap. CDR3 length: 13 amino acids. The germline gives CDR1 MNHEY, CDR2 SVGAGI. CDR3 region: CASSYTANTEAFF. For the CDR3, the DNA is TGTGCCAGCAGTTATACAGCGAACACTGAAGCTTTCTTT.

This clonotype was picked up many times. The rearrangement links TRBV20-1 to TRBJ1-2; D call uncertain. The V end lost 3 bases, the J end lost 4 bases, and 12 bases lay between the germline ends. The CDR3 covers 13 residues. Germline assignment: CDR1 DFQATT and CDR2 SNEGSKA (reference sequence). The chain's CDR3 is CSARTATGYGYTF. The CDR3 coding sequence is TGCAGTGCTAGGACGGCCACTGGCTATGGCTACACCTTC.

V is TRBV20-1 and J is TRBJ2-7; 10 bases match TRBD1. The ends lost 4 bases at V and 4 bases at J; junction bases unmatched: 4. The CDR3 has 13 amino acids. Germline assignment: CDR1 DFQATT and CDR2 SNEGSKA (reference sequence). The CDR3 coding sequence is TGCAGTGCTATTCCGGGACAGGGGTACGAGCAGTACTTC. It yields the protein CSAIPGQGYEQYF.

This clonotype was seen more than once but under ten times. The chain links TRBV5-1 to TRBJ2-3; 8 nucleotides match TRBD2. Germline V gene lookup returns CDR1 SGHRS and CDR2 YFSETQ. This CDR3 has 17 residues. Germline trimming cut 3 bases from V and 9 bases from J; bases unmatched to any gene: 18. Here the CDR3 reads CASSSGGGGRRPGTQYF. The CDR3 DNA reads as TGCGCCAGCAGCTCCGGAGGCGGCGGGAGGAGACCAGGGACGCAGTATTTT.

Points on this clonotype: It may be a read error: a sequence one base away is much more abundant. The chain employs TRBV9 and TRBJ2-1; weak D call: TRBD2 (5 bases). The length of the CDR3 is 15 residues. The germline V gene has CDR1 SGDLS and CDR2 YYNGEE. V lost 4 bases and J lost 0, with 11 bases in between. The CDR3 DNA is TGTGCCAGCAGCTTACGGGGTAACTCCTACAATGAGCAGTTCTTC. Its protein product is CASSLRGNSYNEQFF.

A few counts support this clonotype. A much larger clonotype is one base distant, so this may be a read error. The chain uses TRBV29-1 and TRBJ1-1, with TRBD1 matching over 7 bases. Germline CDR1 and CDR2: SQVTM and ANQGSEA. The CDR3 is 13 residues long. The CDR3 DNA is TGCAGCGTTGTAGAGGGGGCGCGGACTGAAGCTTCCTTT. Its translation: CSVVEGARTEASF.

At least ten counts were recorded for this clonotype. The chain couples TRBV7-2 to TRBJ1-2; D unclear. CDR1 is SGHTA, CDR2 FQGNSA, per germline. CDR3 length: 12 residues. Trimming took 3 bases from V and 3 from J, leaving 5 bases between them. CDR3 nucleotides: TGTGCCAGCAGCTTGGGATACTATGGCTACACCTTC. It codes for CASSLGYYGYTF.

The CDR3 region is CASSSQGASNYGYTF. DNA for the CDR3: TGTGCCAGCAGCTCACAGGGGGCCTCTAACTATGGCTACACCTTC. This chain uses TRBV5-5 with TRBJ1-2; 9 positions match TRBD1. The CDR3 spans 15 residues. V lost 3 bases to trimming and J lost 0 bases; unmatched junction nucleotides: 3. Germline V gives CDR1 SGHKS, CDR2 YYEKEE (reference sequence).

The V call is TRBV2, the J call TRBJ2-2; the match to TRBD1 covers 7 bases. V trimming: 7 bases; J trimming: 6 bases; junction bases outside the gene matches: 14. Germline V CDR1 and CDR2: SNHLY, FYNNEI. The CDR3 has 16 amino acids. Here the CDR3 DNA reads TGTGCCAGCATACAGGGGAACCTCCGGGGATCCGGGGAGCTGTTTTTT. Protein: CASIQGNLRGSGELFF.

The J gene is TRBJ1-1, the V gene TRBV29-1; TRBD1 matches at 10 bases. The CDR3 runs 16 residues. Germline CDR1 SQVTM, CDR2 ANQGSEA. V was clipped by 4 bases and J by 0 bases; unmatched bases: 8. The CDR3 protein is CSVGGTGVGMNTEAFF. The DNA of the CDR3 is TGCAGCGTTGGGGGGACAGGGGTTGGGATGAACACTGAAGCTTTCTTT.

The chain couples TRBV30 to TRBJ2-3; D not certain. From germline, CDR1 is GTSNPN and CDR2 SVGIG (reference sequence). With 5 bases removed from V and 9 bases from J, the gap between germline ends came to 15 bases. This CDR3 comprises 12 residues. The CDR3 nucleotides are TGTGCCTGGGGTCGCCAGCAGGCCACGCAGTATTTT. This encodes CAWGRQQATQYF.

This clonotype was seen ten or more times. The chain uses TRBV5-1 and TRBJ1-1, with D perhaps matching TRBD1 (5 bases). V dropped 7 bases and J dropped 5 bases, with 15 bases sitting between them. Germline V gene sequence: CDR1 SGHRS, CDR2 YFSETQ. The CDR3 extends over 13 amino acids. CDR3 protein: CASAGQITTEAFF. The CDR3 DNA sequence: TGCGCCAGCGCAGGGCAGATTACAACTGAAGCTTTCTTT.